Each of the 5 T cell receptor beta chains below was sequenced from the same sample in a study of technical replicates of blood from several donors. TCRdb's table, derived via immunoSEQ multiplex PCR, lists solely in-frame clones and lacks some. The sample holds tens of thousands of clones, 95% to 98% seen once. Sequenced sample: T cells isolated from PBMCs. These receptors all come from a human donor in good health.

This chain uses TRBV4-2 with TRBJ1-4; TRBD1 aligns across 8 bases. With 0 bases clipped from V and 6 bases from J, the junction kept 6 bases outside the gene matches. Germline loops: CDR1 LGHNA, CDR2 YNFKEQ. This CDR3 is 16 amino acids long. For the CDR3, the DNA is TGTGCCAGCAGCCAAGAGCCGGTGACAGGGGATGAAAAACTGTTTTTT. This encodes CASSQEPVTGDEKLFF.

V and J are TRBV6-1 and TRBJ2-7; D may be TRBD1 (6 bases). The germline CDR1 and CDR2 sequences are MNHNS and SASEGT. V was clipped by 7 bases and J by 4 bases, with 20 bases between them. There are 15 residues in the CDR3. The CDR3 DNA reads TGTGCCAGCATTCTCGGGACACCGGAATTATACGAGCAGTACTTC. Translation: CASILGTPELYEQYF.

This chain connects TRBV5-1 to TRBJ2-3; D is possibly TRBD2 (5 bases). V gave up 4 bases and J gave up 5 bases, with 14 bases separating them. CDR3 length equals 14 residues. Per the germline V gene, CDR1 is SGHRS and CDR2 is YFSETQ. CDR3 sequence (DNA): TGCGCCAGCAGCACCACCGGACTCCAAGATACGCAGTATTTT. Translated, it gives CASSTTGLQDTQYF.

CDR3 coding DNA: TGTGCCAGCTCACTAGGTGGAGGGTCCTACGAGCAGTACTTC. This codes for CASSLGGGSYEQYF. The chain has TRBV28 and TRBJ2-7, with D possibly TRBD2 on 6 matching bases. Germline values: CDR1 MDHEN, CDR2 SYDVKM. The CDR3 runs 14 residues. V was cut by 8 bases and J by 1 base, with 15 bases left in between. Drawing the rest from reference TRBV28 and TRBJ2-7, the complete variable domain is DVKVTQSSRYLVKRTGEKVFLECVQDMDHENMFWYRQDPGLGLRLIYFSYDVKMKEKGDIPEGYSVSREKKERFSLILESASTNQTSMYLCASSLGGGSYEQYFGPGTRLTVT.

CDR3 sequence reads: CASSRGLAGGDWETQYF. CDR3 nucleotides: TGTGCCAGCAGCAGGGGACTAGCGGGGGGGGATTGGGAGACCCAGTACTTC. The chain uses TRBV7-9 and TRBJ2-5; 16 positions match TRBD2. The CDR3 contains 17 residues. V lost 5 bases and J lost 5; bases outside the gene matches: 8. Germline V gives CDR1 SEHNR, CDR2 FQNEAQ (reference sequence).